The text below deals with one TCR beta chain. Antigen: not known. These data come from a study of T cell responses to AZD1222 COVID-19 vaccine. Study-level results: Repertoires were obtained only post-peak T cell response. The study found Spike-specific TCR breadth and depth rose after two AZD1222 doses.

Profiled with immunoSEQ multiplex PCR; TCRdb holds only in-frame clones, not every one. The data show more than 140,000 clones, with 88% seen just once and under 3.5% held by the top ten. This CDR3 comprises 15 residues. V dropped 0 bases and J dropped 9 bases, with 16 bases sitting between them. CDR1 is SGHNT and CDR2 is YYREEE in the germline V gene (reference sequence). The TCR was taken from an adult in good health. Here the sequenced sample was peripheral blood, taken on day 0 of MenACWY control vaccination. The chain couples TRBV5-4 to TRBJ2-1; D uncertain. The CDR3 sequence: CASSLAKDLIGEQFF. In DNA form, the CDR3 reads TGTGCCAGCAGCTTGGCCAAGGACCTCATCGGTGAGCAGTTCTTC.